This T cell receptor beta chain originates from a study of T and B cells in COVID-19 patients (TCRdb year 2020). Regarding the complete study: In this study, adaptive immunity was profiled in COVID-19 patients who either had active infection or had recovered, using TRB and IGH repertoire sequencing of peripheral blood. The recovered cohort included some 18 patients who contributed about 21 samples, and most of those patients had mild to moderate COVID-19 that was managed on an outpatient basis. Two patients were included in both the recovered and active cohorts because samples were available from active disease and after recovery. In the active-infection cohort, nine tenths of the roughly 20 patients had comorbidities linked to unfavorable COVID-19 outcome. Patients in the recovered cohort had a median age of around 34 years, compared with 55 to 85 years for patients in the active-infection cohort. Of the 20 to 25 patients in the active-infection cohort, about a dozen were critically ill and needed mechanical ventilation or ECMO. An age-matched reference group of 39 healthy donors negative for COVID-19 antibodies was used as the comparison for repertoire analyses. As many as 9 follow-up blood samples were collected from each patient, and in some individuals these samples spanned different disease stages. Over 7.5 million TCR sequences were analysed from a TCR and BCR sequence repository that comprised some 37 patients and 65 to 75 time points. Broader findings and caveats from the paper: Specific T cell subsets (CD4+/Treg/CD8+) and sorted SARS-CoV-2-responsive or tetramer+ T cells had not yet been sequenced, and the corresponding sequencing experiments were ongoing. During active COVID-19 the TRB repertoires were highly clonal, but at recovery diversity and richness rose above the levels seen in healthy donors. Few blood samples were available from mildly ill patients while symptoms were present or from severe cases at early time points. The cohort was judged too small for assessing how HLA contributes to COVID-19 susceptibility or severity. A total of 2,000 to 2,500 TCR clusters were exclusive to the recovered cohort, and 25 to 40 of those clusters were low-pGen clusters. In patients with COVID-19, the usage of TRBV/TRBJ genes was reported to be strongly skewed. The reported TCR clusters were said to need prospective validation before any clinical use.

This clonotype was detected only once. The clone's antigen remains unknown. This may stem from a read error, because a much larger clone lies one nucleotide away. Because it lacks the conserved phenylalanine or tryptophan at the end, this CDR3 is likely a read error. The data were produced on an Illumina MiSeq. Multiplex PCR with BIOMED2 TRB-A/B primer pools was used to amplify TRB rearrangements. Illumina-compatible adapters and 7-nucleotide sample barcodes were added to the amplicons in two consecutive PCRs. All library PCRs used Phusion HS II polymerase. The amplicons were purified from gel with the NucleoSpin Gel and PCR Clean-up kit, measured on Qubit, and then pooled at about 4 nM. Amplicon pool quality was checked on an Agilent 2100 Bioanalyzer before Illumina next-generation sequencing. The authors' analysis ran thus. Annotation of TRB rearrangements was performed with MiXCR 3.0.8 using the default MiXCR reference library. Non-productive reads and sequences with fewer than 2 reads were removed, and every unique CDR3 nucleotide sequence was treated as one clone. Clonality, diversity, richness and V-J gene usage were calculated in R 3.5.1. GLIPH2 was used for TCR clustering by CDR3 similarity, and generation probabilities were calculated by OLGA. GLIPH2 clusters were kept only when the clusters contained at least four unique TCR clonotypes present in at least three individuals. Starting from the raw public reads, TCRdb applied fastp trimming at Q25, assembled clones with MiXCR and retained in-frame beta chains. Rows are unified per CDR3 protein, each entry keeping the most common DNA and genes. The V and J calls were not made by the authors but by TCRdb's processing. This sample comprises over 5,500 distinct CDR3 sequences, 30% to 35% of them detected only once. The ten largest clonotypes hold approximately 20% of the sample.

TRB repertoires were amplified from around 230-520 ng of genomic DNA extracted from blood. Source material: blood. The TCR comes from a human donor with active COVID-19.

The DNA reads TGTGCCAGCCAAATGGGGGTCCACTCCTACGAGCAGTACATC. It translates to CASQMGVHSYEQYI. This receptor chain uses TRBV6-5 and TRBJ2-7, with the D call tentatively TRBD1 or TRBD2, each fitting 5 bases. CDR1 MNHEY and CDR2 SVGAGI are derived from the germline V gene. Inclusive of both ends, the CDR3 amounts to 14 amino acids. The read is trimmed to its CDR3 DNA, 42 bases read in frame from base 1. The germline ends are 14 bases apart after V is trimmed by 8 bases and J by 0 bases.